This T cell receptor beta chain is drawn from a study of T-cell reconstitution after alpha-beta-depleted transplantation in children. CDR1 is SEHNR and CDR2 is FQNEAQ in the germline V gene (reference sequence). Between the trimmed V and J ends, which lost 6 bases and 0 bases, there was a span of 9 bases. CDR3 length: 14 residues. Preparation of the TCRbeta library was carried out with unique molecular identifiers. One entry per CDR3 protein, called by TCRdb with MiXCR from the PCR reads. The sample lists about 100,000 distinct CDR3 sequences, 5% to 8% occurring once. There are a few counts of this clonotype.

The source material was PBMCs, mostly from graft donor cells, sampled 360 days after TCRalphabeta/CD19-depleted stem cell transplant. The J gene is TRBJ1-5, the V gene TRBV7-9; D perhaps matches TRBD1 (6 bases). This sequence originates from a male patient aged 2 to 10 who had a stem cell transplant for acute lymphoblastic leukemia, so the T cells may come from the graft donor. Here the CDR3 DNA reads TGTGCCAGCAGTTTACAGGGTAGCAATCAGCCCCAGCATTTT. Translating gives CASSLQGSNQPQHF.